Detailed here is one TCR beta chain. Clones were read by immunoSEQ multiplex PCR, and TCRdb kept only the in-frame ones, dropping some. This table holds about 140,000 clones, 86% found once. The data belong to a study of blood T cell repertoires in COVID-19. On the study more broadly: Sites across the United States, Italy and Spain contributed samples from acute and convalescent COVID-19.

The receptor's source is a woman aged 55-69 years with acute or convalescent COVID-19. Specimen: peripheral blood.

CDR3 amino acids: CASSPNRNQPQHF. CDR3 sequence (DNA): TGCGCCAGCAGCCCTAACAGAAATCAGCCCCAGCATTTT. The chain links TRBV10-1 to TRBJ1-5, with D uncertain. Per the germline V gene, CDR1 is WNHNN and CDR2 is SYGVQD (reference sequence). This CDR3 has 13 residues. V was trimmed by 6 bases and J by 4 bases, leaving 10 bases between them.